The text below deals with one T cell receptor (beta chain). The trim removed 0 bases at V and 5 bases at J, leaving 5 bases unmatched. The CDR3 consists of 15 residues. Germline-derived CDR1 and CDR2 are SGHDT and YYEEEE. This sample stems from a study of blood T cell repertoires in COVID-19. Study background: Sources were T cells, B-cell-depleted T cells, or PBMCs; the material itself was cDNA or gDNA.

Participant ages covered about 18 to 95 years across around 25 US areas. Grouping used clinical history reported by participants in a survey and questionnaire. The assay was immunoSEQ multiplex PCR, and TCRdb's table has in-frame clones only and misses some. The table includes about 150,000 clones, 80% to 90% detected once. The material sequenced was PBMCs or T cells enriched from blood (not recorded which). V and J are TRBV5-6 and TRBJ2-5, with 9 nucleotides matching TRBD1. The receptor's source is a woman in her forties or fifties who had recovered from COVID-19. This CDR3 reads CASSLGHGQGETQYF. In nucleotides, the CDR3 is TGTGCCAGCAGCTTGGGTCACGGACAGGGGGAGACCCAGTACTTC.